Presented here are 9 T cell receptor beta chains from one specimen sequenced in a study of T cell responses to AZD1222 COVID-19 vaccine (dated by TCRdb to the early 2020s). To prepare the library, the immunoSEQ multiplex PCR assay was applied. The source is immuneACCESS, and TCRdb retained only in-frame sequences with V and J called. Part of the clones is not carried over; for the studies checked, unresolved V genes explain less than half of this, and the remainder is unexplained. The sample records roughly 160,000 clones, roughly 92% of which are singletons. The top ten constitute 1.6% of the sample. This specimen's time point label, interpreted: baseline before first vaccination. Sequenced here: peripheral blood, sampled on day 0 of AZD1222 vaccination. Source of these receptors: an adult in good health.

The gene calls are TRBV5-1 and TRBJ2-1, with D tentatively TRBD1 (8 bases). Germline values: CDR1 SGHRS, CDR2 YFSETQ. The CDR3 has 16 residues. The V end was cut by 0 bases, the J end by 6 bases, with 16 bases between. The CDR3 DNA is TGCGCCAGCAGCTTGGAGCGGGGACAGGACTCCAATGAGCAGTTCTTC. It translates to CASSLERGQDSNEQFF.

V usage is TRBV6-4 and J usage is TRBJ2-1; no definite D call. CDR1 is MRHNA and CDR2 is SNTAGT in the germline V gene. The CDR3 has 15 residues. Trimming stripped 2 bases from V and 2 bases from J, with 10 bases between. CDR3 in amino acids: CASSDGRLAYNEQFF. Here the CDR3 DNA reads TGTGCCAGCAGTGACGGACGGTTAGCCTACAATGAGCAGTTCTTC.

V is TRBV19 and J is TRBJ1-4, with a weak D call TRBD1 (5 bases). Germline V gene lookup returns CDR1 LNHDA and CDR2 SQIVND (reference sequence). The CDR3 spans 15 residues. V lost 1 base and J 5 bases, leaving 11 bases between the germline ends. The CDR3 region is CASSIVGESNEKLFF. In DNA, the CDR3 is TGTGCCAGTAGTATAGTGGGGGAGTCGAATGAAAAACTGTTTTTT.

CDR3 residues: CASSPVQGYEQYF. DNA of the CDR3: TGTGCCAGCTCACCTGTCCAAGGTTACGAGCAGTACTTC. V gene TRBV18 combines with J gene TRBJ2-7; D remains ambiguous. The CDR3 contains 13 residues. Per germline, CDR1 KGHSH and CDR2 LQKENI. Trimming pared 3 bases from V and 4 bases from J, leaving 10 bases between.

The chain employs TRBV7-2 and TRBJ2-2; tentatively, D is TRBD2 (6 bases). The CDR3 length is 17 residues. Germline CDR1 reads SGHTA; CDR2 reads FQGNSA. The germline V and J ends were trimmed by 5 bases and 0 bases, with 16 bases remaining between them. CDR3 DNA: TGTGCCAGCAGCCCGAGCGGTGCGGGGCCGAACACCGGGGAGCTGTTTTTT. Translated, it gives CASSPSGAGPNTGELFF. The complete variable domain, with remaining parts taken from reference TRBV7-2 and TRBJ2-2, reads GAGVSQSPSNKVTEKGKDVELRCDPISGHTALYWYRQSLGQGLEFLIYFQGNSAPDKSGLPSDRFSAERTGGSVSTLTIQRTQQEDSAVYLCASSPSGAGPNTGELFFGEGSRLTVL.

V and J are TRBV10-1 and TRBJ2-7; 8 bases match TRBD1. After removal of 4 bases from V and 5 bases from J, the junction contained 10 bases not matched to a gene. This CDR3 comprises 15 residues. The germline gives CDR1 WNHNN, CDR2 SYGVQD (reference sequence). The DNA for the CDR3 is TGCGCCAGCAGTGGGATTCGGACAGGGAGCAACGAGCAGTACTTC. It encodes CASSGIRTGSNEQYF.

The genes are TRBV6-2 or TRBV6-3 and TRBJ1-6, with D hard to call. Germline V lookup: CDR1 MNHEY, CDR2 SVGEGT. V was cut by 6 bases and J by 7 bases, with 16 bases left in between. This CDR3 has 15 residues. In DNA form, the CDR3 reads TGTGCCAGCAGCTATAACCGGCGGCGGAATTCACCCCTCCACTTT. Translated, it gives CASSYNRRRNSPLHF.

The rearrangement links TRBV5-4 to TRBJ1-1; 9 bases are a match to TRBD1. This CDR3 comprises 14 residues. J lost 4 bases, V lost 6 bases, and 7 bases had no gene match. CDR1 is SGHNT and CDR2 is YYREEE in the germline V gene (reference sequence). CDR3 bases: TGTGCCAGCAACTTACCGGGACAGGGCACTGAAGCTTTCTTT. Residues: CASNLPGQGTEAFF. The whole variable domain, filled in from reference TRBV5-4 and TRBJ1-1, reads ETGVTQSPTHLIKTRGQQVTLRCSSQSGHNTVSWYQQALGQGPQFIFQYYREEENGRGNFPPRFSGLQFPNYSSELNVNALELDDSALYLCASNLPGQGTEAFFGQGTRLTVV.

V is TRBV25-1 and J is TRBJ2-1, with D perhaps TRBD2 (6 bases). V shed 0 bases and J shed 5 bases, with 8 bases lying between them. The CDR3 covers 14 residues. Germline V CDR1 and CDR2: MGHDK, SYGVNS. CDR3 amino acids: CASSEYRGNNEQFF. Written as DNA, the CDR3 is TGTGCCAGCAGTGAATACCGGGGGAACAATGAGCAGTTCTTC.